Shown below are 23 T cell receptor beta chains from a single sample sequenced in a study of type 1 regulatory T cells. What these receptors recognize is not known. TCRdb reprocessed the reads via MiXCR and lists one record per CDR3 protein. The sample contains about 60,000 distinct CDR3 sequences, less than 70% of which appear only once. Sequences were obtained from cultured non-Tr1 T cells, either the whole culture or a sorted T cell fraction (not recorded which). The receptors stem from a human donor in good health.

The chain carries TRBV2 and TRBJ2-7; the D call may be TRBD1 or TRBD2 (6 bases each). The CDR3 is 15 amino acids. Germline CDR1 SNHLY, CDR2 FYNNEI. V lost 6 bases and J lost 6, with 21 bases in between. The CDR3 DNA sequence: TGTGCCAGCAGGACTCCGGGGGCGAACTCGGGCGAGCAGTACTTC. It translates to CASRTPGANSGEQYF.

The chain joins TRBV18 to TRBJ2-1; 8 bases match TRBD1. Germline trimming cut 7 bases from V and 1 base from J; bases unmatched to any gene: 6. The length of the CDR3 is 15 residues. Germline values: CDR1 KGHSH, CDR2 LQKENI. The CDR3 DNA is TGTGCCAGCTGGGCAGGGGGCAGGTCCTACAATGAGCAGTTCTTC. The encoded protein is CASWAGGRSYNEQFF.

CDR3: CASSQDPAGGDNEQFF. CDR3 bases: TGCGCCAGCAGCCAAGATCCAGCGGGAGGCGACAATGAGCAGTTCTTC. This sequence joins TRBV4-3 and TRBJ2-1; TRBD2 matches 9 bases. Per germline, CDR1 LGHNA and CDR2 YSLEER. V lost 0 bases and J lost 5; bases outside the gene matches: 5. This CDR3 is 16 amino acids long.

This clonotype has more than one count but fewer than ten. This chain uses TRBV4-1 with TRBJ2-1, with D perhaps TRBD2 (5 bases). V lost 0 bases, J lost 0 bases, and 18 bases lay in between. The CDR3 is 19 amino acids. Germline V gives CDR1 MGHRA, CDR2 YSYEKL. This CDR3 reads CASSQDPASAASSYNEQFF. Written as DNA, the CDR3 is TGCGCCAGCAGCCAAGATCCAGCGTCAGCGGCGAGCTCCTACAATGAGCAGTTCTTC.

The sample holds a few counts of this clonotype. The chain has TRBV20-1 and TRBJ2-1; 10 bases agree with TRBD2. Germline-derived CDR1 and CDR2 are DFQATT and SNEGSKA (reference sequence). CDR3 length: 14 residues. V shed 6 bases, J shed 7 bases, and the junction held 9 bases outside the gene matches. CDR3 residues: CSARLAGVKNEQFF. The CDR3 bases are TGCAGTGCGAGGCTAGCGGGAGTTAAAAATGAGCAGTTCTTC.

This sequence joins TRBV4-1 and TRBJ2-7; TRBD2 might be the D (5 bases). Trimming took off 1 base at V and 0 bases at J, with 13 bases between the two ends. Germline CDR1 MGHRA, CDR2 YSYEKL. CDR3 length: 16 residues. The CDR3, as DNA: TGCGCCAGCAGCCAAGGAGGGCCGGCCAGCTCCTACGAGCAGTACTTC. Translation gives CASSQGGPASSYEQYF.

This clonotype was counted between two and nine times. The rearrangement joins TRBV25-1 to TRBJ2-6, with D possibly TRBD1 on 6 matching bases. This CDR3 is 15 amino acids long. V dropped 4 bases and J dropped 0 bases, with 7 bases sitting between them. In germline, CDR1 is MGHDK, CDR2 SYGVNS. The CDR3 sequence: CASSGTVSGANVLTF. The CDR3 DNA is TGTGCCAGCAGTGGGACAGTCTCTGGGGCCAACGTCCTGACTTTC.

The J gene is TRBJ2-3, the V gene TRBV14; TRBD2 might be the D (5 bases). This CDR3 contains 14 residues. V was trimmed by 1 base and J by 5 bases, leaving 10 bases between them. The germline gives CDR1 SGHDN, CDR2 FVKESK. CDR3 DNA: TGTGCCAGCAGCCAAGGTAGCGCCAGAGATACGCAGTATTTT. This translates into CASSQGSARDTQYF.

The J gene is TRBJ2-3, the V gene TRBV4-3, with D tentatively TRBD1 (5 bases). CDR3 length: 15 residues. Germline V gives CDR1 LGHNA, CDR2 YSLEER. V lost 0 bases and J 4 bases, leaving 11 bases between the germline ends. In DNA, the CDR3 is TGCGCCAGCAGCCAAGAGTCAGGGAACCCAGATACGCAGTATTTT. Protein product: CASSQESGNPDTQYF.

This clonotype was seen a single time. V gene TRBV7-2 combines with J gene TRBJ2-7, with D possibly called TRBD1 or TRBD2 (5 bases each). Germline assignment: CDR1 SGHTA and CDR2 FQGNSA. V was clipped by 4 bases and J by 4 bases, with 14 bases between them. The CDR3 is made up of 14 amino acids. The DNA for the CDR3 is TGTGCCAGCAGCTACGGGACGGACCCGTACGAGCAGTACTTC. The encoded protein is CASSYGTDPYEQYF.

J is TRBJ2-7 and V is TRBV6-5; 8 nucleotides agree with TRBD1. The J segment lost 6 bases and the V segment lost 6 bases, leaving 10 bases of the junction unmatched. CDR3 length: 14 residues. Germline V gene data show CDR1 as MNHEY and CDR2 as SVGAGI. The chain's CDR3 is CASRKTGTGREQYF. CDR3 in DNA: TGTGCCAGCAGGAAAACCGGGACAGGACGCGAGCAGTACTTC.

This rearrangement joins TRBV7-2 to TRBJ1-5, with TRBD1 matching 10 bases. Germline values: CDR1 SGHTA, CDR2 FQGNSA. The CDR3 consists of 16 residues. V lost 2 bases to trimming and J lost 2 bases; unmatched junction nucleotides: 3. In DNA form, the CDR3 reads TGTGCCAGCAGCTTACCCGGGACAGGGGGCAATCAGCCCCAGCATTTT. This codes for CASSLPGTGGNQPQHF.

V and J are TRBV7-2 and TRBJ2-1, with 11 bases aligning to TRBD2. The CDR3 totals 16 residues. The V and J ends lost 5 bases and 5 bases, in that order; junction bases with no gene match: 8. Germline CDR1 reads SGHTA; CDR2 reads FQGNSA. The CDR3 nucleotides read TGTGCCAGCAGCCGCGAAGGGACTAGCGGTAACAATGAGCAGTTCTTC. Translation: CASSREGTSGNNEQFF.

To note about this clonotype: A read error may account for a junction end that differs from germline. The gene calls are TRBV5-8 and TRBJ1-3; no firm D call. This CDR3 has 12 amino acids. Germline V gene data show CDR1 as SGHTS and CDR2 as YDEGEE. Written as DNA, the CDR3 is TGTACCAGCCGGTACTCTGGAAACACCATATATTTT. Translation gives CTSRYSGNTIYF.

This chain links TRBV14 with TRBJ1-1, with D possibly matching TRBD1 (5 bases). The ends were cut back, 3 bases at V and 4 bases at J, with 15 bases in the middle. The CDR3 totals 15 residues. The germline V gene has CDR1 SGHDN and CDR2 FVKESK. CDR3 bases: TGTGCCAGCAGCCAGGTCAGGGTGTCGCTCACTGAAGCTTTCTTT. Protein sequence: CASSQVRVSLTEAFF.

To note about this clonotype: A read error may account for a junction end that differs from germline. The chain links TRBV12-3 or TRBV12-4 to TRBJ2-5; TRBD1 aligns across 9 bases. This CDR3 has 17 amino acids. CDR3 sequence reads: CASSSGGQGSPGGTLYF. CDR3 sequence (DNA): TGTGCCAGCAGTTCTGGGGGACAGGGTTCACCTGGGGGGACCCTGTACTTC.

CDR3 sequence reads: CASSVGRNTEAFF. The CDR3 nucleotides are TGTGCCAGCAGCGTAGGTAGGAACACTGAAGCTTTCTTT. This sequence joins TRBV9 and TRBJ1-1; D gene uncertain. Trimming cost V 0 bases and J 1 base, with 4 bases left between them. The CDR3 consists of 13 residues. CDR1 SGDLS and CDR2 YYNGEE come from the germline V gene.

The chain uses TRBV5-1 and TRBJ1-2; tentative D call: TRBD1 (5 bases). Trimming pared 6 bases from V and 6 bases from J, leaving 15 bases between. The CDR3 is 13 residues long. Germline-derived CDR1 and CDR2 are SGHRS and YFSETQ. CDR3 sequence reads: CASTPPGQNGYTF. CDR3 DNA sequence: TGCGCCAGCACCCCGCCCGGACAAAATGGCTACACCTTC.

The chain recombines TRBV2 with TRBJ2-1, with D uncertain. Germline V gene data show CDR1 as SNHLY and CDR2 as FYNNEI. V was clipped by 6 bases and J by 4 bases, with 10 bases between them. The length of the CDR3 is 13 residues. In nucleotides, the CDR3 is TGTGCCAGCAGGCCAGGATCTTACAATGAGCAGTTCTTC. It specifies CASRPGSYNEQFF.

The rearrangement links TRBV5-1 to TRBJ2-1; 10 nucleotides line up with TRBD2. Germline trimming cut 5 bases from V and 9 bases from J; bases unmatched to any gene: 5. This CDR3 is built from 13 residues. Germline V CDR1 and CDR2: SGHRS, YFSETQ. Written as DNA, the CDR3 is TGCGCCAGCAGTTCTAGCGGGAGTACTGAGCAGTTCTTC. Residues: CASSSSGSTEQFF.

CDR3 region: CASSSPGTSLFNEQFF. CDR3 DNA: TGTGCCAGCAGTTCACCCGGGACTAGCTTATTTAATGAGCAGTTCTTC. The gene calls are TRBV6-5 and TRBJ2-1, with TRBD2 matching over 9 bases. V was pared by 4 bases and J by 7 bases, with 11 bases of the junction left unmatched. Per germline, CDR1 MNHEY and CDR2 SVGAGI. This CDR3 comprises 16 residues.

The rearrangement uses TRBV9 and TRBJ2-7; 8 nucleotides agree with TRBD2. Germline V gene data show CDR1 as SGDLS and CDR2 as YYNGEE. The CDR3 has 15 amino acids. V trimming: 2 bases; J trimming: 6 bases; junction bases outside the gene matches: 10. The CDR3 DNA sequence: TGTGCCAGCAGCGTGGGGGGGCTAGCGGGCGCCGAGCAGTACTTC. Its protein product is CASSVGGLAGAEQYF.

This chain connects TRBV7-9 to TRBJ1-6, with 8 bases lining up with TRBD1. Germline CDR1 and CDR2: SEHNR and FQNEAQ (reference sequence). V gave up 2 bases and J gave up 7 bases; unmatched junction bases: 4. The length of the CDR3 is 15 residues. The CDR3 nucleotides read TGTGCCAGCAGCTTACCGACAGGGGCAAATTCACCCCTCCACTTT. Translation gives CASSLPTGANSPLHF.